This TCR beta chain was identified in a study of blood T cell repertoires in COVID-19. Study in general: The samples span acute and convalescent COVID-19 from the United States, Italy and Spain.

Under the authors' procedure: Reference gene primer amplification yielded estimated nucleated cell counts. The protocol was immunoSEQ multiplex PCR, while the TCRdb copy is restricted to in-frame clones and leaves out a portion. The D gene and trimming were derived from the DNA, and the V and J assignments and clone size from that table. The repertoire holds 200,000 to 250,000 clones, around 80% seen once, with about 1.3% in the top ten. The V and J ends lost 0 bases and 8 bases, in that order; junction bases with no gene match: 5. Germline values: CDR1 SGHDT, CDR2 YYEEEE. CDR3 length equals 14 residues. A Seattle source enrolled patients during active infection and followed them longitudinally.

Sequenced input: peripheral blood. The chain couples TRBV5-6 to TRBJ1-2; 9 bases align to TRBD1. This receptor was obtained from a woman in her twenties or thirties with COVID-19, enrolled during active disease. CDR3 sequence reads: CASSLVGQGVGYTF. DNA for the CDR3: TGTGCCAGCAGCTTGGTGGGACAGGGTGTAGGCTACACCTTC. Full variable domain (remainder filled in from reference TRBV5-6 and TRBJ1-2): DAGVTQSPTHLIKTRGQQVTLRCSPKSGHDTVSWYQQALGQGPQFIFQYYEEEERQRGNFPDRFSGHQFPNYSSELNVNALLLGDSALYLCASSLVGQGVGYTFGSGTRLTVV.